This TCR beta chain is drawn from a study of blood T cell repertoires in COVID-19. Study-wide context: In each case, the material was cDNA or gDNA derived from T cells, B-cell-depleted T cells, or PBMCs.

Original data processing: It was from reference gene primer amplification that nucleated cell counts were estimated. TCRdb's copy holds only in-frame clones and misses some; the assay was immunoSEQ multiplex PCR. V, J and clone size were drawn from that table, and D and trimming were deduced from the DNA. The sample gives approximately 500,000 clones, nearly 90% of which show up once; roughly 0.84% is in the top ten. This clone was counted between two and nine times. Germline V gene lookup returns CDR1 SGHRS and CDR2 YFSETQ. J lost 9 bases, V lost 0 bases, and 5 bases had no gene match. The CDR3 consists of 15 residues.

The sample was peripheral blood. This clonotype was sampled from a man aged 18 to 30 with COVID-19, enrolled during active disease. V and J are TRBV5-1 and TRBJ2-1, with 11 bases lining up with TRBD2. CDR3 DNA: TGCGCCAGCAGCTTGGAATCCGGACTAGCGGGTGAGCAGTTCTTC. It encodes CASSLESGLAGEQFF.